The rows below give T cell receptor beta chains drawn from one sample of a study of PD-1 blockade in classical Hodgkin lymphoma. Sequenced by immunoSEQ multiplex PCR; TCRdb stores in-frame clones only, minus some. Of 70,000 or so clones listed, 71% are singletons. Specimen: peripheral blood mononuclear cells (PBMCs), collected before the second cycle of nivolumab. Receptors originate from a human donor with classical Hodgkin lymphoma. Both conserved end residues are part of each CDR3. The D gene is left open where the match is weak. Size tells how often a clone was seen (once, few, many) or the class of an expanded clone, and some rows leave it out.

>TRBV30|once|TRBJ1-4|TRBD1|14
CAWGTGGAGEKLFF
TGTGCCTGGGGGACAGGGGGCGCGGGTGAAAAACTGTTTTTT
>TRBV19|.|TRBJ1-6|TRBD1|16
CASSSAGGSYNSPLHF
TGTGCCAGTAGTAGTGCAGGGGGTTCCTATAATTCACCCCTCCACTTT
>TRBV2|.|TRBJ2-3|.|15
CASSPKARAADTQYF
TGTGCCAGCAGTCCTAAAGCCAGGGCGGCAGATACGCAGTATTTT
>TRBV11-2|once|TRBJ2-7|.|12
CASSPLNNEQYF
TGTGCCAGCAGCCCTCTTAATAACGAGCAGTACTTC
>TRBV30|few|TRBJ2-1|TRBD2|15
CAWRQAGGLRDEQFF
TGTGCCTGGAGACAAGCGGGAGGACTGCGGGATGAGCAGTTCTTC
>TRBV5-6|.|TRBJ2-7|.|14
CASSFGRGTHEQYF
TGTGCCAGCAGCTTCGGACGGGGGACCCACGAGCAGTACTTC
>TRBV10-3|.|TRBJ2-3|.|12
CAISESTDTQYF
TGTGCCATCAGTGAGTCGACAGATACGCAGTATTTT
>TRBV4-2|.|TRBJ2-3|TRBD2|20
CASSQQLTPSSGEQTDTQYF
TGTGCCAGCAGCCAGCAACTCACCCCCTCTAGCGGAGAGCAGACAGATACGCAGTATTTT
>TRBV30|.|TRBJ1-1|TRBD1|15
CAWASQGRWNTEAFF
TGTGCCTGGGCATCACAGGGGCGATGGAACACTGAAGCTTTCTTT
>TRBV10-3|.|TRBJ2-1|.|12
CAISLSLDEQFF
TGTGCCATCAGCCTCAGTCTGGATGAGCAGTTCTTC
>TRBV7-9|few|TRBJ1-5|.|14
CASSFGGQGQPQHF
TGTGCCAGCAGCTTCGGGGGTCAGGGTCAGCCCCAGCATTTT
>TRBV19|.|TRBJ2-5|TRBD1|13
CASRPTGGETQYF
TGTGCCAGTAGGCCGACAGGGGGCGAGACCCAGTACTTC
>TRBV5-1|.|TRBJ2-1|TRBD2|15
CASSFSGGAYNEQFF
TGCGCCAGCAGCTTCAGCGGGGGGGCGTACAATGAGCAGTTCTTC
>TRBV29-1|many|TRBJ2-1|.|12
CSVLGPYNEQFF
TGCAGCGTTTTAGGTCCCTACAATGAGCAGTTCTTC
>TRBV27|once|TRBJ2-2|.|15
CASSLDRDYTGELFF
TGTGCCAGCAGTTTAGACAGGGACTACACCGGGGAGCTGTTTTTT
>TRBV18|.|TRBJ1-1|.|12
CASSPPTGEAFF
TGTGCCAGCTCACCACCGACAGGAGAAGCTTTCTTT
>TRBV29-1|.|TRBJ2-7|.|12
CSVEKGPQEQYF
TGCAGCGTTGAAAAGGGACCCCAGGAGCAGTACTTC
>TRBV5-1|.|TRBJ2-1|.|14
CASSRDNSYNEQFF
TGCGCCAGCAGCAGGGACAACTCCTACAATGAGCAGTTCTTC
>TRBV7-8|.|TRBJ2-5|.|13
CASSLVNGETQYF
TGTGCCAGCAGCTTAGTTAATGGGGAGACCCAGTACTTC
>TRBV5-6|.|TRBJ1-3|.|15
CASSTQRTSGNTIYF
TGTGCCAGCAGCACCCAACGGACCTCTGGAAACACCATATATTTT
>TRBV5-1|.|TRBJ2-3|.|14
CASSLGAFTDTQYF
TGCGCCAGCAGCTTGGGGGCCTTCACAGATACGCAGTATTTT
>TRBV9|.|TRBJ2-7|.|16
CASSVEGGYSSYEQYF
TGTGCCAGCAGCGTAGAGGGTGGCTACAGCTCCTACGAGCAGTACTTC
>TRBV27|.|TRBJ1-2|.|14
CASSHGGRGNGYTF
TGTGCCAGCAGTCATGGAGGGAGGGGCAATGGCTACACCTTC
>TRBV7-3|.|TRBJ1-6|.|14
CASSLLGFNSPLHF
TGTGCCAGCAGCTTACTGGGATTTAATTCACCCCTCCACTTT
>TRBV5-6|.|TRBJ1-1|TRBD1|14
CASSATGGSTEAFF
TGTGCCAGCAGCGCGACAGGGGGAAGCACTGAAGCTTTCTTT
>TRBV30|.|TRBJ1-2|TRBD1|17
CAWTPSITGGSNYGYTF
TGTGCCTGGACGCCCTCGATCACAGGGGGCTCTAACTATGGCTACACCTTC
>TRBV7-3|.|TRBJ2-3|TRBD2|14
CASSAGGGPDTQYF
TGTGCCAGCAGCGCGGGGGGCGGCCCAGATACGCAGTATTTT
>TRBV19|.|TRBJ1-4|TRBD1|14
CASSRGQGSEKLFF
TGTGCCAGTAGTAGGGGACAGGGAAGCGAAAAACTGTTTTTT
>TRBV28|.|TRBJ1-5|.|15
CASSQGGYSNQPQHF
TGTGCCAGCAGCCAAGGGGGATATAGCAATCAGCCCCAGCATTTT
>TRBV9|.|TRBJ1-1|.|14
CASSGRETNTEAFF
TGTGCCAGCAGCGGTAGAGAAACGAACACTGAAGCTTTCTTT
>TRBV28|.|TRBJ1-6|.|15
CASGQLSSYNSPLHF
TGTGCCAGCGGGCAGCTTAGCTCCTATAATTCACCCCTCCACTTT
>TRBV13|once|TRBJ2-3|.|11
CASTPTDTQYF
TGTGCCAGCACCCCCACAGATACGCAGTATTTT
>TRBV28|few|TRBJ1-5|.|17
CASSRPPRVRSNQPQHF
TGTGCCAGCAGCCGCCCCCCCAGGGTACGAAGCAATCAGCCCCAGCATTTT